This T cell receptor (beta chain) emerged from a study of T cells in Graves' hyperthyroidism and ophthalmopathy (dated by TCRdb to between 2019 and 2020). General notes on the study: Peripheral blood was collected at initial diagnosis, before any treatment. In addition, the study compared T-cell repertoires in thyroid tissue and in blood from six Graves' hyperthyroidism patients. A discovery cohort of around 98 patients, roughly 43 with Graves' ophthalmopathy and more than 55 with stable Graves' hyperthyroidism, was used to find distinguishing TCR V-J signatures. The 100 or so discovery patients were randomly split 7:3 into training and test sets. The paper describes TCR Vbeta CDR3 sequencing of 140 or so peripheral blood samples, made up of roughly 45 ophthalmopathy patients, some 80 hyperthyroidism patients and about 17 progressor patients. After sampling, hyperthyroidism patients received methimazole starting at 30 mg daily, and ophthalmopathy patients received high-dose intravenous methylprednisolone. Prospective prediction of ophthalmopathy was tested in an independent validation cohort of approximately 18 hyperthyroidism patients and 15 to 17 patients who later progressed to ophthalmopathy.

The CDR3 measures 14 amino acids from cysteine to phenylalanine. The read is trimmed to its CDR3 DNA, 42 bases read in frame from base 1. The germline V gene encodes CDR1 SGHNT and CDR2 YENEEA. The germline ends are 5 bases apart after V is trimmed by 3 bases and J by 0 bases. On the study overall, not on this receptor specifically: Most expanded thyroid clonotypes (frequency above 0.001) were also found in blood, which suggests that blood repertoires may mirror thyroid immune responses. Sample size was not statistically predetermined, and blinding of investigators to group allocation was not performed. During validation, the model predicted progression to ophthalmopathy a median of about 6.5 months ahead of onset, with approximately 70% sensitivity and about 72% specificity. In cross-validation, a model built on a 13 V-J signature told ophthalmopathy apart from stable hyperthyroidism with about 90% sensitivity and approximately 81% specificity, and in testing the same model reached 80%/75%.

The TCR beta CDR3 regions were amplified from the RNA transcripts. For the first round of RT-PCR on the TCR CDR3, the HTBI primer set was used together with the Qiagen OneStep RT-PCR kit. Libraries were constructed in a second round of multiplex PCR, after which size selection and purification were carried out. Paired-end sequencing of the libraries was performed with 100 bp reads on an Illumina HiSeq2000. The original methods were these. SOAPnuke was used to process the raw data, with reads discarded if the reads contained adapters or uncalled bases, had a mean Phred below 15, or lacked an exact constant-primer or identifier match. High-quality paired reads were merged using COPE v1.2.5, and each unique nucleotide sequence was defined as a clonotype. MiTCR v1.1 was used to align clonotypes to the IMGT TRBV, TRBD and TRBJ reference segments. Analysis was restricted to V-J combinations with a frequency above 0.0001, which covered about 99% of repertoires. A TCS score was defined as the ratio of F50 (clonal expansion) to E x V (chaos), with BLOSUM62-based TCRdist applied between CDR3 peptides within each V-J. Welch's t-statistics and random forest reduced around 550 V-J features to 13, which were used in a naive Bayes classifier (R e1071). The public reads were reprocessed in TCRdb via fastp at Q25 and MiXCR, keeping in-frame beta chains. Each entry is one CDR3 protein sequence, shown with its most common DNA and genes. The V and J calls were determined by TCRdb, not by the authors. For this sample there are approximately 600,000 distinct CDR3 sequences; 16% appear just once. The ten largest clones add up to 3.8% of the sample.

This clonotype was picked up many times. Its binding antigen is unknown. The input lacks base qualities; no much larger clone sits a single base away. Stable Graves' hyperthyroidism was defined as no progression to ophthalmopathy during 18 months of follow-up. The hyperthyroidism patients were between 18 and 65 years old and newly diagnosed, with a disease duration of less than 2 months. The study excluded patients with uncontrolled infections, other autoimmune diseases, pregnancy or lactation. Diagnoses were established on the basis of clinical symptoms, serum thyroxine and TRAb, thyroid ultrasound, and orbital computed tomography. PBMCs were separated from 7.5 to 10 ml of fresh peripheral blood using Ficoll-Paque density gradient centrifugation. Total RNA was extracted using Trizol reagent, and RNA quality was assessed on an Agilent 2100 Bioanalyzer.

Sequenced sample: blood. The clonotype originates from a woman aged 30 to 39 with Graves' hyperthyroidism. The chain is made from TRBV11-3 and TRBJ2-2; no D gene call is confident. The sequenced DNA is TGTGCCAGCAGCTTTAGATCGAACACCGGGGAGCTGTTTTTT. Translated, this gives CASSFRSNTGELFF.